This T cell receptor beta chain was observed in a study of technical replicates of blood from four donors. Assay: immunoSEQ multiplex PCR; the TCRdb copy retains only in-frame clones and omits some. The data contain 65,000 to 85,000 clones, about nine tenths of them singletons. The receptor was isolated from a human donor in good health. What was sequenced was T cells isolated from PBMCs.

CDR3 residues: CATRLGNLYEQYF. CDR3 DNA sequence: TGTGCCACCCGGTTGGGCAATCTCTACGAGCAGTACTTC. V gene TRBV6-1 combines with J gene TRBJ2-7, with no clear D. Germline V lookup: CDR1 MNHNS, CDR2 SASEGT. The CDR3 consists of 13 residues. Between the trimmed V and J ends, which lost 10 bases and 3 bases, there was a span of 16 bases.